This T cell receptor beta chain emerged from a study of shared clonotypes between healthy human individuals. Replicate PCRs from sorted subsets contained roughly 220 ng DNA, which is roughly 30,000 T cell genomes. Only in-frame clones appear in the TCRdb table, and some are missing; sequencing was by immunoSEQ multiplex PCR. The data hold about 2.4 million clones, with 90% to 95% observed a single time. Material: naive CD4+ T cells from PBMCs. Specified subset: CD45RA+ positively selected. This TCR was sampled from a man in his late teens or twenties in good health. Some clones in this sample may be carry-over from other donors' samples.

The CDR3 DNA is TGTGCCAGCAGCTCCTACAGGACTGTTTCCTACGAGCAGTACTTC. Its protein is CASSSYRTVSYEQYF. The V gene is TRBV7-2, the J gene TRBJ2-7, with D tentatively TRBD1 or TRBD2 (5 bases each). CDR1 SGHTA and CDR2 FQGNSA come from the germline V gene. This CDR3 comprises 15 residues. Trimming left V 4 bases short and J 1 base short, with 14 bases between.